This T cell receptor (beta chain) was recovered during a study of identical twins. Regarding the study as a whole: Instead of following the same donors, the conclusions were based on cross-sectional statistical analysis. For out-of-frame beta sequences, excess twin sharing was weaker. Carriage of fewer insertions was seen in abundant cord blood beta clonotypes, whereas memory repertoires showed none. There is a chance that invariant MAIT and iNKT cells partially muddied zero-insertion analyses.

TCRdb reanalysed the 5' RACE reads using MiXCR and keeps one entry per CDR3 protein. Among 1,800,000 or so distinct CDR3 sequences listed, about 32% were seen once. Concerning this clonotype: Its antigen is as yet unknown.

V was clipped by 3 bases and J by 1 base, with 9 bases between them. This CDR3 is 13 amino acids long. Germline CDR1 reads GTSNPN; CDR2 reads SVGIG (reference sequence). This clonotype was sampled from a newborn girl in good health. The J gene is TRBJ1-1, the V gene TRBV30; D gene uncertain. The sequenced sample was cord blood. The CDR3 loop reads CAWRGPSNTEAFF. In DNA, the CDR3 is TGTGCCTGGAGAGGACCCTCGAACACTGAAGCTTTCTTT.